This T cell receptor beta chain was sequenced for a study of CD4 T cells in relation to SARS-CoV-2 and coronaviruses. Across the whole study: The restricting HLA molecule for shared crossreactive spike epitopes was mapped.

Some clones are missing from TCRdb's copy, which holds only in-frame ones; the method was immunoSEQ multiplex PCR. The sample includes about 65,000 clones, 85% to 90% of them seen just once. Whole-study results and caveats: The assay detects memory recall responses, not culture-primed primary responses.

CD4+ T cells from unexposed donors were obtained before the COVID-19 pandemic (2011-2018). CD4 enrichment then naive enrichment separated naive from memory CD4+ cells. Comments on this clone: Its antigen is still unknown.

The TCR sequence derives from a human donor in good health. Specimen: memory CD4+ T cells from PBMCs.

The DNA of the CDR3 is TGTGCCAGCAGCTTGGCGTCAGGGGAGGAGACCCAGTACTTC. It encodes CASSLASGEETQYF. The genes are TRBV5-4 and TRBJ2-5; D perhaps matches TRBD1 (6 bases). CDR1 SGHNT and CDR2 YYREEE come from the germline V gene (reference sequence). The CDR3 is made up of 14 amino acids. Trimming removed 0 bases from V and 5 bases from J, with 11 bases in between. Full variable domain (outside the CDR3, taken from reference TRBV5-4 and TRBJ2-5): ETGVTQSPTHLIKTRGQQVTLRCSSQSGHNTVSWYQQALGQGPQFIFQYYREEENGRGNFPPRFSGLQFPNYSSELNVNALELDDSALYLCASSLASGEETQYFGPGTRLLVL.